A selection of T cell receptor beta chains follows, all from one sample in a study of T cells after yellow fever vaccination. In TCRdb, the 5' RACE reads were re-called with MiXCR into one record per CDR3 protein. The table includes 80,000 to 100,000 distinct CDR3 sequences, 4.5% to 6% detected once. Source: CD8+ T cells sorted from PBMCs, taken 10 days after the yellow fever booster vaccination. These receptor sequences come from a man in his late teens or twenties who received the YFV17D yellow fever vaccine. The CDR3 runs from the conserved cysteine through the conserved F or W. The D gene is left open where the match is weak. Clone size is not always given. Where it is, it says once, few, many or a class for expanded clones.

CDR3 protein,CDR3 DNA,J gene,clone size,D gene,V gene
CASSGTGRGVNNEQFF,TGTGCCAGCAGCGGAACGGGCAGGGGTGTAAACAATGAGCAGTTCTTC,TRBJ2-1,NA,NA,TRBV13
CASSSLVGRGFDDEQFF,TGTGCCAGCAGTTCCTTGGTGGGCAGGGGATTTGACGATGAGCAGTTCTTC,TRBJ2-1,few,NA,TRBV27
CASSFTTSSDEQFF,TGTGCCAGCAGCTTTACGACTAGCTCGGATGAGCAGTTCTTC,TRBJ2-1,NA,TRBD2,TRBV4-2
CASSRGRSLPVLEQYF,TGTGCCAGCAGCCGGGGGCGGTCCTTGCCCGTGCTCGAGCAGTACTTC,TRBJ2-7,NA,NA,TRBV7-9
CASRVGGGYEQYF,TGTGCCAGCAGGGTAGGGGGTGGCTACGAGCAGTACTTC,TRBJ2-7,NA,NA,TRBV7-9
CASSDRQGESTDTQYF,TGTGCCAGCAGCGACAGACAGGGGGAGAGCACAGATACGCAGTATTTT,TRBJ2-3,many,TRBD1,TRBV13
CASSISLEGASHGYTF,TGTGCCAGTAGTATATCCTTGGAGGGTGCATCACATGGCTACACCTTC,TRBJ1-2,few,NA,TRBV19
CASSGETYEQYF,TGTGCCAGCTCCGGGGAGACCTACGAGCAGTACTTC,TRBJ2-7,NA,NA,TRBV18
CASRPTGIRYGEQFF,TGTGCCAGTAGGCCGACAGGGATACGCTACGGTGAGCAGTTCTTC,TRBJ2-1,few,TRBD1,TRBV19
CASGPTGGPVF,TGTGCCAGCGGGCCGACAGGGGGTCCGGTCTTC,TRBJ2-1,NA,TRBD1,TRBV12-3/TRBV12-4
CATSGGGYRNEQFF,TGTGCCACCAGTGGCGGGGGGTATAGGAATGAGCAGTTCTTC,TRBJ2-1,few,TRBD2,TRBV24-1
CATSESRRGSNQPQHF,TGTGCCACCTCCGAAAGCCGGCGTGGGAGCAATCAGCCCCAGCATTTT,TRBJ1-5,few,NA,TRBV24-1
CATSLAGDFTDTQYF,TGCGCCACCAGTCTAGCGGGGGACTTCACAGATACGCAGTATTTT,TRBJ2-3,few,TRBD2,TRBV10-2
CASSQDSGTGGYGYTF,TGCGCCAGCAGCCAAGACTCCGGGACAGGAGGTTATGGCTACACCTTC,TRBJ1-2,NA,TRBD1,TRBV4-1
CAISESDRDRGRDTQYF,TGTGCCATCAGTGAGTCGGACCGGGACAGGGGACGAGATACGCAGTATTTT,TRBJ2-3,NA,TRBD1,TRBV10-3
CATSRDGYNEQFF,TGTGCCACCAGCAGAGACGGGTACAATGAGCAGTTCTTC,TRBJ2-1,few,NA,TRBV15
CASSARDYYTGELFF,TGTGCCAGCAGCGCTCGGGACTATTACACCGGGGAGCTGTTTTTT,TRBJ2-2,many,TRBD2,TRBV7-8
CASSPGLAGGDTQYF,TGTGCCAGCAGCCCCGGACTAGCGGGGGGAGATACGCAGTATTTT,TRBJ2-3,NA,TRBD2,TRBV7-3
CSARGLDRASYEQYF,TGCAGTGCTAGAGGCCTTGACAGGGCCTCCTACGAGCAGTACTTC,TRBJ2-7,NA,TRBD1,TRBV20-1
CASSQDGRGHNEQFF,TGTGCCAGCAGCCAAGATGGACGGGGGCACAATGAGCAGTTCTTC,TRBJ2-1,NA,NA,TRBV4-2
CASSPRADSNQPQHF,TGTGCCAGCTCACCTAGGGCAGATAGCAATCAGCCCCAGCATTTT,TRBJ1-5,few,NA,TRBV18
CASSIPSDRVNTGELFF,TGTGCCAGCAGCATTCCATCCGACAGAGTGAACACCGGGGAGCTGTTTTTT,TRBJ2-2,few,NA,TRBV12-3/TRBV12-4
CASSYEWPTDGYTF,TGTGCCAGCAGTTACGAATGGCCCACGGATGGCTACACCTTC,TRBJ1-2,NA,NA,TRBV6-5
CASSDGTYEQYF,TGTGCCAGCAGCGATGGGACCTACGAGCAGTACTTC,TRBJ2-7,many,NA,TRBV7-9
CASSLPNGHGTDGEYNEQFF,TGTGCCAGCAGCCTCCCCAATGGCCACGGTACGGACGGAGAATACAATGAGCAGTTCTTC,TRBJ2-1,few,NA,TRBV7-9
CSATGVGAKNIQYF,TGCAGTGCTACAGGGGTTGGAGCCAAAAACATTCAGTACTTC,TRBJ2-4,NA,NA,TRBV20-1
CASSIRGGGYNEQFF,TGTGCCAGCAGCATACGAGGGGGGGGCTACAATGAGCAGTTCTTC,TRBJ2-1,many,NA,TRBV6-5
CAWSTSGGTDTQYF,TGTGCCTGGAGTACTAGCGGGGGCACAGATACGCAGTATTTT,TRBJ2-3,few,TRBD2,TRBV30
CASSYQHTDTQYF,TGTGCCAGCAGTTACCAGCACACAGATACGCAGTATTTT,TRBJ2-3,NA,NA,TRBV6-5
CASSYSSPDTQYF,TGTGCCAGCAGTTACTCAAGCCCCGATACGCAGTATTTT,TRBJ2-3,NA,NA,TRBV6-2/TRBV6-3
CASSQSINSGNTIYF,TGTGCCAGCAGCCAGTCAATTAACTCTGGAAACACCATATATTTT,TRBJ1-3,few,NA,TRBV6-5
CASSSYRLANTEAFF,TGCGCCAGCAGCTCGTACAGGCTGGCGAACACTGAAGCTTTCTTT,TRBJ1-1,many,NA,TRBV5-1
CASSRPRLGAEQFF,TGTGCCAGCAGCCGACCCAGATTAGGAGCTGAGCAGTTCTTC,TRBJ2-1,few,NA,TRBV6-2/TRBV6-3
CASSLARQGFNEQFF,TGTGCCAGCAGCTTAGCGCGGCAGGGTTTCAATGAGCAGTTCTTC,TRBJ2-1,many,NA,TRBV7-9
CASSGGQGGYKEKLFF,TGTGCCAGCAGCGGGGGACAAGGGGGCTATAAGGAAAAACTGTTTTTT,TRBJ1-4,NA,TRBD1,TRBV7-9
CASSLDPSEGDTQYF,TGTGCCAGCAGCTTAGACCCCAGCGAGGGAGATACGCAGTATTTT,TRBJ2-3,many,NA,TRBV7-9
CATTPGGPTNF,TGTGCCACCACGCCGGGGGGGCCTACGAATTTT,TRBJ2-3,NA,TRBD2,TRBV24-1
CSASGGSGRDGGYTF,TGCAGTGCTAGTGGGGGCTCCGGGAGGGACGGTGGCTACACCTTC,TRBJ1-2,many,NA,TRBV20-1
CSAEASPGELFF,TGCAGCGCCGAGGCGTCGCCCGGGGAGCTGTTTTTT,TRBJ2-2,few,NA,TRBV29-1
CASSGGGTGPYNEQFF,TGTGCCAGCAGCGGGGGCGGGACGGGGCCCTACAATGAGCAGTTCTTC,TRBJ2-1,few,NA,TRBV12-3/TRBV12-4
CASSFPQGNGYTF,TGTGCCAGCAGTTTCCCGCAGGGAAACGGCTACACCTTC,TRBJ1-2,few,NA,TRBV6-6
CASSSPGTNTDTQYF,TGTGCCAGCAGCTCCCCCGGGACTAACACAGATACGCAGTATTTT,TRBJ2-3,few,TRBD2,TRBV7-8
CASSPRLAGGLDTQYF,TGTGCCAGCAGCCCCCGACTAGCGGGGGGGTTAGATACGCAGTATTTT,TRBJ2-3,NA,TRBD2,TRBV7-2
CSVSGGRGYTF,TGCAGCGTGTCAGGGGGAAGGGGCTACACCTTC,TRBJ1-2,NA,TRBD1,TRBV29-1
CASSQPVSRMSGANVLTF,TGCGCCAGCAGCCAACCGGTCAGCCGGATGTCTGGGGCCAACGTCCTGACTTTC,TRBJ2-6,many,NA,TRBV4-1
CASSYAGGDYNEQFF,TGTGCCAGCAGTTACGCGGGGGGAGACTACAATGAGCAGTTCTTC,TRBJ2-1,few,TRBD2,TRBV6-6
CASSFDLDQGFYGYTF,TGCGCCAGCAGCTTTGACCTCGATCAGGGCTTCTATGGCTACACCTTC,TRBJ1-2,few,NA,TRBV5-1